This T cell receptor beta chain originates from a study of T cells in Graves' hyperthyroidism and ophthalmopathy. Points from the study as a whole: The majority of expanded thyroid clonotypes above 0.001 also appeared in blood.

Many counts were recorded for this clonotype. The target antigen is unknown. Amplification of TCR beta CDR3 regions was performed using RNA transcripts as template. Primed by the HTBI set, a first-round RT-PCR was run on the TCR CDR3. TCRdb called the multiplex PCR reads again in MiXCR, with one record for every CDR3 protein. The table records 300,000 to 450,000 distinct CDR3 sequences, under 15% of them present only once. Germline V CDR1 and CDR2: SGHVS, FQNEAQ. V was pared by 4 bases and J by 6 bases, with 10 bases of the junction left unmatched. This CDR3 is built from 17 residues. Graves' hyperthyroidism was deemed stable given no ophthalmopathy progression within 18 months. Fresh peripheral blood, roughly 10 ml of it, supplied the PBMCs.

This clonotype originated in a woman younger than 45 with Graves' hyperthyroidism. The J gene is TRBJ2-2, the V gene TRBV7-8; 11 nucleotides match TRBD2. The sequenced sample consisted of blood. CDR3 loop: CASSSRTSGLLAGELFF. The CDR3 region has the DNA TGTGCCAGCAGCTCTCGGACTAGCGGGCTGTTGGCCGGGGAGCTGTTTTTT.